The present entry profiles one T cell receptor (beta chain) with its context. Its antigen is undetermined. V shed 3 bases and J shed 4 bases, with 13 bases lying between them. The germline V gene has CDR1 SGHTA and CDR2 FQGNSA. The CDR3 has 15 residues. The data were taken from a study of regulatory T cells in long-lasting Graves disease. Sample time point: newly diagnosed GD, antithyroid drugs for less than 3 months. From RNA extracted from PBMCs, the TCR library was made. Whole-study results and caveats: Patients with persistent Graves' had lower TCR diversity than newly diagnosed patients. Favoring TRBV28, TRBJ1-2 and TRBJ2-5 was a feature seen in persistent disease.

Relying on iRepertoire HTBI primers and Arm-PCR of CDR3 regions, the team built TCR beta libraries. Each CDR3 protein is one row after TCRdb ran MiXCR on the multiplex PCR reads. Seen here are a few hundred thousand distinct CDR3 sequences, roughly 15% observed once, and the top ten hold around a quarter. Another study also made use of these data, one on T cells in Graves' hyperthyroidism and ophthalmopathy.

The sequence was obtained from a woman aged 18-35 years with Graves disease. This rearrangement joins TRBV7-2 to TRBJ1-3; no definite D call. Sequencing was performed on peripheral blood mononuclear cells (PBMCs), taken at new diagnosis, from a patient treated with antithyroid drugs. CDR3 sequence reads: CASSFSPGRGNTIYF. The CDR3 DNA follows: TGTGCCAGCAGCTTCTCTCCGGGCCGCGGAAACACCATATATTTT.